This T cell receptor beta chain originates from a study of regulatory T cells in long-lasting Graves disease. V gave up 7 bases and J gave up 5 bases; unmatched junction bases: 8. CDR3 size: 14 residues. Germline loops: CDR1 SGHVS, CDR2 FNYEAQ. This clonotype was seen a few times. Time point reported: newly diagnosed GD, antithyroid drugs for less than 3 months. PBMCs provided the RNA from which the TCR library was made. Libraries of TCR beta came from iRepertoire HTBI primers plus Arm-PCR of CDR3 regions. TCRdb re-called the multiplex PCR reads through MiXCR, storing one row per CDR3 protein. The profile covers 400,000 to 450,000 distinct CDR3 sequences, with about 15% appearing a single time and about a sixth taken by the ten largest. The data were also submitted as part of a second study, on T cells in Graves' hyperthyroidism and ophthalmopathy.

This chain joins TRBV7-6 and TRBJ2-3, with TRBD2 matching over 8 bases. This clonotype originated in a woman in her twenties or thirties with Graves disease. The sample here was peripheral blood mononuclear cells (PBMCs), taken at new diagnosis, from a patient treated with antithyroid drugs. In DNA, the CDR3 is TGTGCCAGCACCCTAGCGGGCCAGGGAGATACGCAGTATTTT. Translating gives CASTLAGQGDTQYF.